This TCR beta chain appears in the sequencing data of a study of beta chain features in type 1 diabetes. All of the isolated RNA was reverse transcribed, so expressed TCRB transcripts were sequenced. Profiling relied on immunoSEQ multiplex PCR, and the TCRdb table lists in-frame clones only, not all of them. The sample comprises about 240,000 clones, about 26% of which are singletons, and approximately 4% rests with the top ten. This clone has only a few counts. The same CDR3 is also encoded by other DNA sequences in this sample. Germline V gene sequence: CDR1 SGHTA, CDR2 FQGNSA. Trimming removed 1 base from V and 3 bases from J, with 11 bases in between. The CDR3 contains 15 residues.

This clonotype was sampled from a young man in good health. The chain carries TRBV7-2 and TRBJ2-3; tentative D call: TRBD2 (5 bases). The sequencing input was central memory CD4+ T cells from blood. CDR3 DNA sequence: TGTGCCAGCAGCTTAGGGGTAGCGTCGACAGATACGCAGTATTTT. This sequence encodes CASSLGVASTDTQYF.